The present T cell receptor beta chain was sequenced within a study of T cells after yellow fever vaccination. Study context: Those fractions that held only low numbers of cells were prepared using the SMART-Seq v4 Ultra Low Input RNA kit.

This clonotype is medium-sized within its sample. TCRdb reanalysed the 5' RACE reads using MiXCR and keeps one entry per CDR3 protein. This table holds some 150,000 distinct CDR3 sequences, 7% to 10% found once. CDR1 and CDR2 (germline): SQVTM, ANQGSEA. Deletions cut 4 bases from V and 3 bases from J, with 14 bases between. This CDR3 has 14 amino acids. This rearrangement joins TRBV29-1 to TRBJ2-3; D is possibly TRBD2 (6 bases). The receptor comes from a man aged 18-30 years who received the YFV17D yellow fever vaccine. The sample consisted of CD8+ T cells sorted from PBMCs, taken 45 days after the yellow fever booster vaccination. For the CDR3, the DNA is TGCAGCGTTGGAATTAGCGGAAGGACAGATACGCAGTATTTT. The encoded protein is CSVGISGRTDTQYF.